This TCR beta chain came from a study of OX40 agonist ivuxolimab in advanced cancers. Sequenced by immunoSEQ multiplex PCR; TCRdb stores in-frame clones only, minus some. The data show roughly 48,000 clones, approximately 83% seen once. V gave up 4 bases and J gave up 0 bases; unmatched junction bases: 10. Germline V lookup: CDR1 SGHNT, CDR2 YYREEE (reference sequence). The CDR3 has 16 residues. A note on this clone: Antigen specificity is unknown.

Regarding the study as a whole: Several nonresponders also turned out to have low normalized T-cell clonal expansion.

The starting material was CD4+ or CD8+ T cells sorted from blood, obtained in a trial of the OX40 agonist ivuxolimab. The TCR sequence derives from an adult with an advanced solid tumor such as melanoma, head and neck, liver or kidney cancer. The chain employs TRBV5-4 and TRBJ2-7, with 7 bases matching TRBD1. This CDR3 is CASSPAPGTDSYEQYF. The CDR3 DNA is TGTGCCAGCAGCCCCGCCCCCGGGACAGACTCCTACGAGCAGTACTTC.